This is a list of T cell receptor beta chains from one sample in a study of blood T cell repertoires in COVID-19. TCRdb keeps only in-frame clones here, not all; method: immunoSEQ multiplex PCR. The repertoire consists of approximately 74,000 clones, with 80% to 90% occurring once and the leading ten covering around 4.8%. Sequencing was done on a sample of peripheral blood. The receptor set was obtained from a woman older than 75 with active or convalescent COVID-19. Each CDR3 is given with its conserved first and last residue. A D gene is named only where the DNA matches it firmly. The size of a clone is reported for some rows only, either as once, few or many, or as a class for expanded clones.

V gene	D gene	J gene	clone size	CDR3 DNA	CDR3 protein
TRBV27	NA	TRBJ2-7	NA	TGTGCCAGCAGTTTAAAGGACAGTCTTCACTACGAGCAGTACTTC	CASSLKDSLHYEQYF
TRBV5-5	TRBD1	TRBJ1-4	NA	TGTGCCAGCAGCTTGGACGGACAGGGTAATGAAAAACTGTTTTTT	CASSLDGQGNEKLFF
TRBV18	TRBD1	TRBJ2-7	NA	TGTGCCAGCTCGCCCGACAGGGCCGAGCAGTACTTC	CASSPDRAEQYF
TRBV7-6	NA	TRBJ2-7	few	TGTGCCAGCAGCGCAAACCTCGGGACACTATCCTACGAGCAGTACTTC	CASSANLGTLSYEQYF
TRBV18	TRBD1	TRBJ2-7	NA	TGTGCCAGCTCACGTGTCTCGTCCGGGACAGCCTCCTACGAGCAGTACTTC	CASSRVSSGTASYEQYF
TRBV19	TRBD2	TRBJ2-3	NA	TGTGCCAGTACGACTAGCGGGAGTGCAGATACGCAGTATTTT	CASTTSGSADTQYF
TRBV10-3	NA	TRBJ2-1	few	TGTGCCATGGCGGAGGGTTCGGGTGAGCAGTTCTTC	CAMAEGSGEQFF
TRBV7-9	TRBD1	TRBJ1-2	NA	TGTGCCAGCAGCCCATGGACAGGTTCGGAAGACTATGGCTACACCTTC	CASSPWTGSEDYGYTF
TRBV6-5	TRBD1	TRBJ1-1	many	TGTGCCAGCCGGGGACAGAGAATGAACACTGAAGCTTTCTTT	CASRGQRMNTEAFF
TRBV7-7	NA	TRBJ2-2	NA	TGTGCTACGTCTGGGGGGACCGGGGAGCTGTTTTTT	CATSGGTGELFF
TRBV27	NA	TRBJ2-2	few	TGTGCCAGCAGTTGGCTAGCCCCGGCCGGGGAGCTGTTTTTT	CASSWLAPAGELFF
TRBV7-8	TRBD2	TRBJ2-1	NA	TGTGCCAGCAGCTTATTTCCACCAGCGGGAGCGGTCTCCTACAATGAGCAGTTCTTC	CASSLFPPAGAVSYNEQFF
TRBV25-1	TRBD1	TRBJ2-7	once	TGTGCCAGCAGTGACGGGACAGGAGTAAACGAGCAGTACTTC	CASSDGTGVNEQYF
TRBV28	NA	TRBJ1-1	few	TGTGCCAGCAGTTTAGACTCCGTGAGGTTGTCAGCTTTCTTT	CASSLDSVRLSAFF
TRBV7-2	NA	TRBJ1-3	NA	TGTGCCAGCAGCTTAGGGGACATCTCTGGAAACACCATATATTTT	CASSLGDISGNTIYF
TRBV6-2/TRBV6-3	NA	TRBJ2-3	NA	TGTGCCAGCAGTAGGCCAAGACAGGCCGCAAGCACAGATACGCAGTATTTT	CASSRPRQAASTDTQYF
TRBV30	TRBD2	TRBJ2-1	NA	TGTGCCTGGGAAGCGGGGAGATACAATGAGCAGTTCTTC	CAWEAGRYNEQFF
TRBV6-1	TRBD1	TRBJ1-3	NA	TGTGCCAGCAGTGAAGGACAGGGTGTTGGAAACACCATATATTTT	CASSEGQGVGNTIYF
TRBV25-1	TRBD2	TRBJ2-1	NA	TGTGCCAGCAGTGACCCCGGACTAGCGGGGTACAATGAGCAGTTCTTC	CASSDPGLAGYNEQFF
TRBV28	NA	TRBJ1-3	NA	TGTGCCAGCAGTTTATCGGGGTCTGACTCTGGAAACACCATATATTTT	CASSLSGSDSGNTIYF
TRBV19	NA	TRBJ1-6	few	TGTGCCAGTACCGCGGGGTCCGGGGCTAATTCACCCCTCCACTTT	CASTAGSGANSPLHF
TRBV6-2/TRBV6-3	NA	TRBJ1-1	NA	TGTGCCAGCAGTTACCCTAAAACAGGGCTCACTGAAGCTTTCTTT	CASSYPKTGLTEAFF